This T cell receptor beta chain derives from a study of cytomegalovirus exposure and HLA in healthy donors. The PCR was carried out with 60 Vbeta primers and 13 Jbeta primers. Authors' data handling: Some 80 million unique TCR beta chains, some 11 million shared, were counted in a later analysis. Assay: immunoSEQ multiplex PCR; the TCRdb copy retains only in-frame clones and omits some. That table gives V, J and clone size, and the DNA gave D and trimming. The table lists 180,000 or so clones, around 76% of them singletons, with roughly 2.5% in the top ten. Healthy individuals who donated bone marrow served as the donors. Nominally healthy donors were sampled, though unrecorded immune exposures were likely. Trimming stripped 5 bases from V and 0 bases from J, with 11 bases between. The CDR3 runs 14 residues. Germline CDR1 is LNHNV and CDR2 is YYDKDF (reference sequence).

This TCR came from a woman aged 25 to 39 in good health and CMV-seropositive. Sequenced material: PBMCs. This rearrangement joins TRBV15 to TRBJ2-7, with a weak D call TRBD1 (6 bases). CDR3 in amino acids: CATSSDRSSYEQYF. Here the CDR3 DNA reads TGTGCCACCAGCTCAGACAGGAGCTCCTACGAGCAGTACTTC.